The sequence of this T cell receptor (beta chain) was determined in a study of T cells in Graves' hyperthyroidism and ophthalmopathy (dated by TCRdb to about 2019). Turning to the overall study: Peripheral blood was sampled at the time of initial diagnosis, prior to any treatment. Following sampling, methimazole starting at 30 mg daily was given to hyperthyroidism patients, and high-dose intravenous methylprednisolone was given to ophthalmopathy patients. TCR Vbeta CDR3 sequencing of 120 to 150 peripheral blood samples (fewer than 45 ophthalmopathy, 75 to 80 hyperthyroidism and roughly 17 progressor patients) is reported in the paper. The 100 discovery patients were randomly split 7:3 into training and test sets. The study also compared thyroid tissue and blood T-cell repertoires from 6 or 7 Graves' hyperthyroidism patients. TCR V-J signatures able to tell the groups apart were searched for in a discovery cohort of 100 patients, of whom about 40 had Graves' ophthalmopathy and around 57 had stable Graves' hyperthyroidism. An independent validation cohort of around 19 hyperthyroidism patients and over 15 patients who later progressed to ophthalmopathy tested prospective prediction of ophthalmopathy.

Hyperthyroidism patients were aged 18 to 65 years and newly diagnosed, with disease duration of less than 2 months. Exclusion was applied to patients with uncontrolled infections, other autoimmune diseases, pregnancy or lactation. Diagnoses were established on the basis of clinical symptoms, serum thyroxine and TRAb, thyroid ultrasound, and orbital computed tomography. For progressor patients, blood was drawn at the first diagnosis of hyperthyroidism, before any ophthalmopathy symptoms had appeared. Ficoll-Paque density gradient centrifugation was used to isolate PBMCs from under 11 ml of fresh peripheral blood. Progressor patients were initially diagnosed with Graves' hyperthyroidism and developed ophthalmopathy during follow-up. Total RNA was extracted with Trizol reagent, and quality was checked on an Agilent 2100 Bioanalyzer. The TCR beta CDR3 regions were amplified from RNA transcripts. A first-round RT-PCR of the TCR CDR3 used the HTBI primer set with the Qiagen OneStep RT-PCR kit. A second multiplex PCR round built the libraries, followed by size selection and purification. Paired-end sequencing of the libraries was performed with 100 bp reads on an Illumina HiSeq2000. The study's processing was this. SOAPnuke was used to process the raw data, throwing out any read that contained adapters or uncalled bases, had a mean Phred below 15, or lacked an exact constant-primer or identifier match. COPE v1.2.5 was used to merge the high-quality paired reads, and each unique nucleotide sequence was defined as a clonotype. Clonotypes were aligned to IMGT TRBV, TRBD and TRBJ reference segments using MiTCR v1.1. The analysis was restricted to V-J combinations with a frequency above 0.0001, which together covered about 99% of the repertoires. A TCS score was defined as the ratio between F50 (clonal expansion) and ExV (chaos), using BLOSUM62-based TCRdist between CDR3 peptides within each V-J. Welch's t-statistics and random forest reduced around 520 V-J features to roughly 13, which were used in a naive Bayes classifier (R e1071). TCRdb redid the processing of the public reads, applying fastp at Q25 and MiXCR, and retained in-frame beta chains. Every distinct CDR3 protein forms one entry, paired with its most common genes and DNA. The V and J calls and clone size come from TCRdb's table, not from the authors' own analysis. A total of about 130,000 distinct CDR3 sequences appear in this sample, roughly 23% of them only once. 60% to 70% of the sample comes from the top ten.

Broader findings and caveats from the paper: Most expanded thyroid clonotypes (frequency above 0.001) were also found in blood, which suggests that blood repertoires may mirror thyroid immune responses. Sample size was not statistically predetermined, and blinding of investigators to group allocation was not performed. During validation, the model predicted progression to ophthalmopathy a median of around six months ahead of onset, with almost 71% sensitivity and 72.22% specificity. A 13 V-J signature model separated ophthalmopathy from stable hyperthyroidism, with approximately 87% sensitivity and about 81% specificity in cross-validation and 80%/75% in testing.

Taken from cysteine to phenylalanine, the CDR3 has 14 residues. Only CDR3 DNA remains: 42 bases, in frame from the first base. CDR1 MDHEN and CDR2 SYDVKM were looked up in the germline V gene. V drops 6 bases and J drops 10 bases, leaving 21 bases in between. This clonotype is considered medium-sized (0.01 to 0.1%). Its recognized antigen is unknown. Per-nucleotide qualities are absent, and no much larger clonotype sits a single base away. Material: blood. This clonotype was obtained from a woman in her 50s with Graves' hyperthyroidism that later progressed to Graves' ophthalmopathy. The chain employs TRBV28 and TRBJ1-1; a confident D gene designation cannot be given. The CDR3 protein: CASSQTRTAPIAFF. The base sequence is TGTGCCAGCAGCCAAACTCGGACGGCCCCGATAGCTTTCTTT.